The clone carrying this TCR beta chain is a singleton in its sample. Its specificity is not known. The data were taken from a study of breast tumors, draining lymph nodes, adjacent tissues. TCRdb processed the multiplex PCR reads anew with MiXCR; each CDR3 protein has one entry. The sample yields tens of thousands of distinct CDR3 sequences, more than 25% seen once. Breast cancer patients provided tissue from their axillary draining lymph nodes. General study findings and limits: Most tumor T cells seemingly derive from lymph node, then expand in tumor.

With V trimmed by 2 bases and J by 10 bases, 5 bases remained unmatched. The CDR3 has 13 amino acids. Per the germline V gene, CDR1 is KGHSY and CDR2 is FQNENV. V usage is TRBV16 and J usage is TRBJ1-1, with TRBD1 matching 9 bases. The origin of this receptor is a female donor with breast cancer. Some clones in this sample may be carry-over from other donors' samples. The source material was axillary lymph node tissue. CDR3 sequence reads: CASSQADRGAAFF. The CDR3 nucleotides are TGTGCCAGCAGCCAAGCGGACAGGGGTGCAGCTTTCTTT.